These 15 T cell receptor beta chains share one sample of origin, sequenced in a study of blood T cell repertoires in COVID-19. Sequencing was performed with immunoSEQ multiplex PCR; in TCRdb, only in-frame clones are kept and a portion is missing. The sample consists of about 270,000 clones, roughly 85% of them appearing once. The sequenced sample was peripheral blood. The receptors were gathered from a human donor in a cohort sampled during active COVID-19.

The J gene is TRBJ2-3, the V gene TRBV24-1, with 7 positions matching TRBD2. Trimming at V came to 0 bases and at J to 1 base, leaving 3 bases not matched to a gene. This CDR3 spans 16 amino acids. Germline loops: CDR1 KGHDR, CDR2 SFDVKD. CDR3 nucleotides: TGTGCCACCAGTGATTTGGCGGGAGTGGGCACAGATACGCAGTATTTT. It encodes CATSDLAGVGTDTQYF.

The CDR3 region is CASSLRTGLSPLHF. CDR3 coding DNA: TGTGCCAGCAGTTTACGGACAGGCCTTTCACCCCTCCACTTT. The gene calls are TRBV28 and TRBJ1-6, with 7 bases fitting TRBD1. The germline CDR1 and CDR2 sequences are MDHEN and SYDVKM. The CDR3 spans 14 residues. The V segment lost 2 bases and the J segment 9 bases; nucleotides outside the gene matches: 4.

V usage is TRBV5-1 and J usage is TRBJ2-1; perhaps TRBD1 as D (9 bases). CDR1 and CDR2 from the germline V gene are SGHRS and YFSETQ. This CDR3 has 21 amino acids. Trimming removed 1 base at V and 2 bases at J, with 28 bases between. The chain's CDR3 is CASSLQAGQGGIGRAYNEQFF. The CDR3 bases are TGCGCCAGCAGCTTGCAGGCGGGACAGGGAGGTATCGGGAGGGCCTACAATGAGCAGTTCTTC.

The chain joins TRBV28 to TRBJ1-2; D may be TRBD1 (6 bases). Deletions cut 9 bases from V and 8 bases from J, with 13 bases between. The CDR3 runs to 11 residues. From germline, CDR1 is MDHEN and CDR2 SYDVKM. CDR3 in DNA: TGTGCCAGTTCAGGGGTCGAGGGCTACACCTTC. It is translated as CASSGVEGYTF.

The gene calls are TRBV6-5 and TRBJ2-7; TRBD1 matches at 7 bases. With 6 bases clipped from V and 6 bases from J, the junction kept 5 bases outside the gene matches. In germline, CDR1 is MNHEY, CDR2 SVGAGI. This CDR3 has 12 residues. CDR3 sequence reads: CASSDRDAEQYF. CDR3 bases: TGTGCCAGCAGCGACAGGGACGCCGAGCAGTACTTC.

The chain uses TRBV5-1 and TRBJ2-5; 11 nucleotides match TRBD2. The germline V gene encodes CDR1 SGHRS and CDR2 YFSETQ. Trimming at V came to 0 bases and at J to 2 bases, leaving 3 bases not matched to a gene. The CDR3 extends over 16 amino acids. The CDR3 protein is CASSLGLAGGQETQYF. CDR3 nucleotide sequence: TGCGCCAGCAGCTTGGGCCTAGCGGGAGGTCAAGAGACCCAGTACTTC.

The V call is TRBV5-1, the J call TRBJ2-1, with TRBD2 as a possible D gene (7 bases). Germline assignment: CDR1 SGHRS and CDR2 YFSETQ. Trimming shortened V by 1 base and J by 6 bases, and 14 bases separated the two germline ends. This CDR3 spans 15 amino acids. The CDR3 spells CASSLIVAGANEQFF. The CDR3 nucleotides are TGCGCCAGCAGCTTGATCGTTGCGGGGGCCAATGAGCAGTTCTTC.

The rearrangement uses TRBV18 and TRBJ1-2; possible D gene TRBD1, 6 bases. V was trimmed by 3 bases and J by 6 bases, leaving 11 bases between them. CDR1 is KGHSH, CDR2 LQKENI, per germline. CDR3 length equals 13 residues. This CDR3 reads CASSPSGQDGYTF. Here the CDR3 DNA reads TGTGCCAGCTCACCTTCGGGACAAGATGGCTACACCTTC.

The gene calls are TRBV27 and TRBJ2-2; no clear D. Trimming pared 5 bases from V and 5 bases from J, leaving 15 bases between. Germline CDR1 and CDR2: MNHEY and SMNVEV (reference sequence). The CDR3 runs to 15 residues. Written as DNA, the CDR3 is TGTGCCAGCAGTCCCCTCGAGGCTAGGACCGGGGAGCTGTTTTTT. Protein: CASSPLEARTGELFF.

The rearrangement uses TRBV7-2 and TRBJ2-5, with TRBD2 matching 10 bases. V lost 0 bases to trimming and J lost 4 bases; unmatched junction nucleotides: 5. Germline lookup yields CDR1 SGHTA and CDR2 FQGNSA. This CDR3 is 16 amino acids long. DNA of the CDR3: TGTGCCAGCAGCTTAGCTCCTAGCGGGAGTGGAGAGACCCAGTACTTC. It yields the protein CASSLAPSGSGETQYF.

This rearrangement joins TRBV20-1 to TRBJ2-4; D ambiguous. Germline V gene sequence: CDR1 DFQATT, CDR2 SNEGSKA (reference sequence). The CDR3 extends over 11 amino acids. The germline V and J ends were trimmed by 6 bases and 9 bases, with 12 bases remaining between them. The CDR3 nucleotides are TGCAGTGCCACCCCCGGTTCCATTCAGTACTTC. Its translation is CSATPGSIQYF.

The J gene is TRBJ2-7, the V gene TRBV27; 11 nucleotides match TRBD2. The germline CDR1 and CDR2 sequences are MNHEY and SMNVEV (reference sequence). Germline trimming cut 4 bases from V and 0 bases from J; bases unmatched to any gene: 8. The CDR3 has 17 amino acids. CDR3: CASSSTLLAGGSYEQYF. CDR3 nucleotide sequence: TGTGCCAGCAGTTCGACCCTTCTAGCGGGAGGCTCCTACGAGCAGTACTTC.

The chain employs TRBV27 and TRBJ2-7, with 9 bases aligning to TRBD2. The CDR3 length is 14 residues. Germline CDR1 MNHEY, CDR2 SMNVEV (reference sequence). Trimming took 4 bases from V and 3 from J; bases not matched to a gene: 4. CDR3 amino acids: CASSSTSGFYEQYF. The CDR3 nucleotides are TGTGCCAGCAGTTCGACTAGCGGATTCTACGAGCAGTACTTC.

The rearrangement joins TRBV19 to TRBJ2-5, with 7 bases matching TRBD1. The V gene end was trimmed by 3 bases and the J gene end by 5 bases; junction bases not matched to a gene: 9. The CDR3 consists of 15 residues. Germline V gene data show CDR1 as LNHDA and CDR2 as SQIVND (reference sequence). CDR3 in amino acids: CASSMTGTDRETQYF. The CDR3 nucleotides read TGTGCCAGTAGTATGACGGGGACAGATCGGGAGACCCAGTACTTC. The full variable domain, in which reference TRBV19 and TRBJ2-5 provide the parts outside the CDR3, is DGGITQSPKYLFRKEGQNVTLSCEQNLNHDAMYWYRQDPGQGLRLIYYSQIVNDFQKGDIAEGYSVSREKKESFPLTVTSAQKNPTAFYLCASSMTGTDRETQYFGPGTRLLVL.

This chain connects TRBV18 to TRBJ2-5; D gene uncertain. The CDR3 runs to 14 residues. From germline, CDR1 is KGHSH and CDR2 LQKENI. Trimming took off 0 bases at V and 2 bases at J, with 7 bases between the two ends. The CDR3 region is CASSPPLSQETQYF. CDR3 in DNA: TGTGCCAGCTCACCACCGCTCAGTCAAGAGACCCAGTACTTC. The variable domain in full, completed from reference TRBV18 and TRBJ2-5, reads NAGVMQNPRHLVRRRGQEARLRCSPMKGHSHVYWYRQLPEEGLKFMVYLQKENIIDESGMPKERFSAEFPKEGPSILRIQQVVRGDSAAYFCASSPPLSQETQYFGPGTRLLVL.